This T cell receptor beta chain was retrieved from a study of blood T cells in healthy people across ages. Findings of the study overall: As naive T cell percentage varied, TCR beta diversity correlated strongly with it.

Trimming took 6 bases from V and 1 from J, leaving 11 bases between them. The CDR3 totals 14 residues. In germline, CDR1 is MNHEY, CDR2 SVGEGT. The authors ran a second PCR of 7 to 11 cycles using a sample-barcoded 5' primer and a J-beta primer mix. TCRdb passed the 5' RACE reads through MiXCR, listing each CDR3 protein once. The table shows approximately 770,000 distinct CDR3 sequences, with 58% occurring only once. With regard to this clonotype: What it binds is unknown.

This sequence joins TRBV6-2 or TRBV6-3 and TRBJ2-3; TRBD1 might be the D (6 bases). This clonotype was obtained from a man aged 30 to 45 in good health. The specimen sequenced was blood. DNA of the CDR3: TGTGCCAGCAGCCCAGAGGGGGGCACAGATACGCAGTATTTT. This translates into CASSPEGGTDTQYF.